This entry concerns a single TCR beta chain. The repertoire was sequenced with immunoSEQ multiplex PCR; TCRdb's copy has only in-frame clones and lacks some. Of roughly 100,000 clones listed, approximately 90% are singletons. This sample was included in a study of T cell responses to AZD1222 COVID-19 vaccine. V was pared by 7 bases and J by 9 bases, with 12 bases between. The germline V gene has CDR1 WSHSY and CDR2 SAAADI. This CDR3 region has 11 residues. The chain recombines TRBV10-2 with TRBJ1-1; tentative D call: TRBD1 (6 bases). The clonotype originates from an adult in good health. The source material was peripheral blood, sampled on day 0 of AZD1222 vaccination. CDR3 amino acids: CASMTQGKAFF. The CDR3 DNA sequence: TGCGCCAGCATGACGCAGGGGAAAGCTTTCTTT.